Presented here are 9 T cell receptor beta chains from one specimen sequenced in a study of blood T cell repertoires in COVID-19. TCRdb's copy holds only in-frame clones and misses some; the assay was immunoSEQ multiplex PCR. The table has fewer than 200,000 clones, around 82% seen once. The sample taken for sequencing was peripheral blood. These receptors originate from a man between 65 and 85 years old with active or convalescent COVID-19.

The CDR3 here is CASSKTQSETQYF. CDR3 DNA: TGTGCCAGCAGTAAAACACAGTCGGAGACCCAGTACTTC. V and J are TRBV6-2 or TRBV6-3 and TRBJ2-5, with D uncertain. V was pared by 5 bases and J by 5 bases, with 12 bases between. Germline assignment: CDR1 MNHEY and CDR2 SVGEGT. CDR3 length: 13 amino acids.

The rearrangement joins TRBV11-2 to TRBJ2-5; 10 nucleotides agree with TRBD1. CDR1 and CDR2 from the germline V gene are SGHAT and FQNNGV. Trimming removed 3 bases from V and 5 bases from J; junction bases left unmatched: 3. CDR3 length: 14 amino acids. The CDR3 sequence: CASSFSGQGETQYF. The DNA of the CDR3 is TGTGCCAGCAGCTTTTCGGGACAGGGGGAGACCCAGTACTTC.

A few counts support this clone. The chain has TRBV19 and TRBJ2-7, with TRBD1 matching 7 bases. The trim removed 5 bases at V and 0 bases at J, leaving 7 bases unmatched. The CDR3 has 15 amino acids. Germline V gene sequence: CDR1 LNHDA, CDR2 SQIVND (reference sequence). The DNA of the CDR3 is TGTGCCAGTAGTCCTACAGGGGCCCCCTCCTACGAGCAGTACTTC. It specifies CASSPTGAPSYEQYF.

CDR3 nucleotides: TGTGCCAGTAGGATCCGGGGCACTGAAGCTTTCTTT. Its protein is CASRIRGTEAFF. The V call is TRBV19, the J call TRBJ1-1; D gene uncertain. Trimming shortened V by 6 bases and J by 4 bases, and 9 bases separated the two germline ends. CDR1 is LNHDA, CDR2 SQIVND, per germline (reference sequence). This CDR3 spans 12 amino acids.

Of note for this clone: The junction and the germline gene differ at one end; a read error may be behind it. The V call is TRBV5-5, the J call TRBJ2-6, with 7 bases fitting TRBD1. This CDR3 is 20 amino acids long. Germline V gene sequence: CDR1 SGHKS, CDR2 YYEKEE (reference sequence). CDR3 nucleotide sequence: TGTGCCAGCAGCTTGCCTCGGGACAGAAGAGATAGCTCTGGGGCCAACATCCTGACTTTC. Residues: CASSLPRDRRDSSGANILTF.

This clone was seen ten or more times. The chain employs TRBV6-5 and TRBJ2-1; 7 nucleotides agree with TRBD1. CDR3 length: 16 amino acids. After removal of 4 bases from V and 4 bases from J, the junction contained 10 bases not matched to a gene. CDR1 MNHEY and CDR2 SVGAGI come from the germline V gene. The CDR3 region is CASSSTTGQSYNEQFF. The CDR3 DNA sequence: TGTGCCAGCAGTTCCACGACGGGACAGTCGTACAATGAGCAGTTCTTC.

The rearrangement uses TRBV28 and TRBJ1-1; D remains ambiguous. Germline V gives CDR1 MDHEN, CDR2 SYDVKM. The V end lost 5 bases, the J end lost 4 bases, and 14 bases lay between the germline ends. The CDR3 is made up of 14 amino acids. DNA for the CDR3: TGTGCCAGCAGTACCCGACCCCGAGGCACTGAAGCTTTCTTT. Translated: CASSTRPRGTEAFF. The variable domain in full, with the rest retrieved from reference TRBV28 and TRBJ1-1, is DVKVTQSSRYLVKRTGEKVFLECVQDMDHENMFWYRQDPGLGLRLIYFSYDVKMKEKGDIPEGYSVSREKKERFSLILESASTNQTSMYLCASSTRPRGTEAFFGQGTRLTVV.

The chain's CDR3 is CASSRSGSYQETQYF. In DNA, the CDR3 is TGTGCCAGCTCAAGGTCAGGATCATACCAAGAGACCCAGTACTTC. The chain uses TRBV18 and TRBJ2-5; D gene uncertain. The length of the CDR3 is 15 residues. Trimming took off 5 bases at V and 0 bases at J, with 13 bases between the two ends. Looked up from germline, CDR1 is KGHSH and CDR2 is LQKENI.

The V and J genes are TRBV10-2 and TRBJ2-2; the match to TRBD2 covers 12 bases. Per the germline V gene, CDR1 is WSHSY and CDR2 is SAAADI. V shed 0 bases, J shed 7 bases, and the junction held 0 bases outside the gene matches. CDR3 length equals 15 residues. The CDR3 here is CASSESGLAGGELFF. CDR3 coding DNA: TGCGCCAGCAGTGAGTCGGGACTAGCGGGCGGGGAGCTGTTTTTT.